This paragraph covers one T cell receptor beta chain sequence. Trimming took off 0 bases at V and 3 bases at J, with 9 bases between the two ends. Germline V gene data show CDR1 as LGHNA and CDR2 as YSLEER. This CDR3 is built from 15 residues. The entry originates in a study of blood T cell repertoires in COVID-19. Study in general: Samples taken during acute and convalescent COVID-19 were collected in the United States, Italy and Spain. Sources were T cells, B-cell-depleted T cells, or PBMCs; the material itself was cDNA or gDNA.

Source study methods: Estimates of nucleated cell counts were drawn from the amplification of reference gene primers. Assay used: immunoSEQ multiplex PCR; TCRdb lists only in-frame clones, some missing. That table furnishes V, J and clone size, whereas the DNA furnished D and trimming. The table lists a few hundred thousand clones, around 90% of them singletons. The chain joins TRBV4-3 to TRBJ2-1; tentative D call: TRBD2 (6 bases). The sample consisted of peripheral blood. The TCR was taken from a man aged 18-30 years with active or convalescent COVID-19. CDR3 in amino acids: CASSQDDSGYNEQFF. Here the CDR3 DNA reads TGCGCCAGCAGCCAAGATGATAGCGGCTACAATGAGCAGTTCTTC.